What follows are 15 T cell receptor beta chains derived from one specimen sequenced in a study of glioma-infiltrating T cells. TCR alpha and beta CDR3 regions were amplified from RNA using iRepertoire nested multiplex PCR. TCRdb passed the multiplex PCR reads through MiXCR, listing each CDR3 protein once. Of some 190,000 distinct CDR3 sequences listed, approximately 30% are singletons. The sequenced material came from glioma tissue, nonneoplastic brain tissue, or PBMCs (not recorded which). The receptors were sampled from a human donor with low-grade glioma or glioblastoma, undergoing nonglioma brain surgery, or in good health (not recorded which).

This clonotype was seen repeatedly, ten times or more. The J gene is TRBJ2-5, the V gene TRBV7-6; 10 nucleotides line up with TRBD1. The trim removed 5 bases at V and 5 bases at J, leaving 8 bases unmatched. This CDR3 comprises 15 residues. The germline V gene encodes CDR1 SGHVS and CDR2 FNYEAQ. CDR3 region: CASSLGQGNWETQYF. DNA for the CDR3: TGTGCCAGCAGCCTGGGACAGGGGAATTGGGAGACCCAGTACTTC.

In DNA, the CDR3 is TGTGCCAGCAGCCCGCCGGGACGCAGGGGGAATTCAGCCATCCACTTT. Encoded protein: CASSPPGRRGNSAIHF. The rearrangement uses TRBV6-2 or TRBV6-3 and TRBJ1-6, with 7 bases aligning to TRBD1. Germline CDR1 is MNHEY and CDR2 is SVGEGT. After removal of 6 bases from V and 17 bases from J, the junction contained 22 bases not matched to a gene. CDR3 length: 16 residues.

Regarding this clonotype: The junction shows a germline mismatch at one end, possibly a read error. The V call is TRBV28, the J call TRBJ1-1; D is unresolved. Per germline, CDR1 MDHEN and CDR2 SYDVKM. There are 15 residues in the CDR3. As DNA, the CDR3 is TGCGCCAGCAGTTTAAGGGAAGGGTACGACACTGAAGCTTTCTTT. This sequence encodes CASSLREGYDTEAFF.

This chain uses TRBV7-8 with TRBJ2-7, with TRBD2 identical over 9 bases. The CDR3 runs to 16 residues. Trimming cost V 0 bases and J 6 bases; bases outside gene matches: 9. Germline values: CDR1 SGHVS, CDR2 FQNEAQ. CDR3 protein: CASSLAAGGPLSEQYF. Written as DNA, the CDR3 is TGTGCCAGCAGCTTAGCCGCGGGAGGGCCTTTGTCCGAGCAGTACTTC.

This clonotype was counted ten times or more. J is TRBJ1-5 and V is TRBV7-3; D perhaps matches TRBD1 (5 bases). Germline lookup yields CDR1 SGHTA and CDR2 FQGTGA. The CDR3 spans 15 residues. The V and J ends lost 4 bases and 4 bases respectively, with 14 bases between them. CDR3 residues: CASSSGRGWNQPQHF. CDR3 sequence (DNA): TGTGCCAGCAGCTCAGGGAGGGGATGGAATCAGCCCCAGCATTTT.

CDR3 region: CAWSVGSSAGELFF. CDR3 DNA: TGTGCCTGGAGTGTCGGCTCCTCGGCCGGGGAGCTGTTTTTT. V usage is TRBV30 and J usage is TRBJ2-2; D gene unclear. CDR3 length: 14 amino acids. The V gene lost 0 bases and the J gene lost 6 bases, with 11 bases spanning the gap. From germline, CDR1 is GTSNPN and CDR2 SVGIG (reference sequence).

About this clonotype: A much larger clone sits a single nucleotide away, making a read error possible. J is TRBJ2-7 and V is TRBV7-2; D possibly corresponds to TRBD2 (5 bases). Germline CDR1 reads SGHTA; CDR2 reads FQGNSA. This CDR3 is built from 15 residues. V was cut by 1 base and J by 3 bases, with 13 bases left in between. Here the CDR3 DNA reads TGTGCCAGCAGCTTAGGGTCGGGAAAGAACTACGAGCAGTACTTC. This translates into CASSLGSGKNYEQYF.

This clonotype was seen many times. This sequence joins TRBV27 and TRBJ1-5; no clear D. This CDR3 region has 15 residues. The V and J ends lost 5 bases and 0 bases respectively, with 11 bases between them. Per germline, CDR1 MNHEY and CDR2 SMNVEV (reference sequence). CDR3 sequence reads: CASSGSLYSNQPQHF. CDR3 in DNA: TGTGCCAGCAGTGGAAGCCTATATAGCAATCAGCCCCAGCATTTT.

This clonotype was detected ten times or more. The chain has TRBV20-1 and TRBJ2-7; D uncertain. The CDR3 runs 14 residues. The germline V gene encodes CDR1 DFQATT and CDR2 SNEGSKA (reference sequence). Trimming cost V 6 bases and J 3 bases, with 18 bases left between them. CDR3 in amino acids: CSASGLGRIYEQYF. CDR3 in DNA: TGCAGTGCCAGTGGGCTAGGACGGATCTACGAGCAGTACTTC.

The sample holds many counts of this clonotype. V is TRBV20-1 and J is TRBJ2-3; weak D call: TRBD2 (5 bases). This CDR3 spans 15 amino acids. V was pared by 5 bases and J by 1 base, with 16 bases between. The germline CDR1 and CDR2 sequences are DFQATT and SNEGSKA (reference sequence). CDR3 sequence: CSALPRGSGTDTQYF. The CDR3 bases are TGCAGTGCTCTCCCCCGTGGGAGTGGCACAGATACGCAGTATTTT.

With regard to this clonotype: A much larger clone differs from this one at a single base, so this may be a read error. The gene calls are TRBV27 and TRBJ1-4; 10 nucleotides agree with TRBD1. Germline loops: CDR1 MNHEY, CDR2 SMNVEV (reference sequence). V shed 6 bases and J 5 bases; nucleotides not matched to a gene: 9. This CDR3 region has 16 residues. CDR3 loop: CASRDPPGQGNEKLFF. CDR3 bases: TGTGCCAGCAGAGATCCCCCGGGACAGGGGAATGAAAAACTGTTTTTT.

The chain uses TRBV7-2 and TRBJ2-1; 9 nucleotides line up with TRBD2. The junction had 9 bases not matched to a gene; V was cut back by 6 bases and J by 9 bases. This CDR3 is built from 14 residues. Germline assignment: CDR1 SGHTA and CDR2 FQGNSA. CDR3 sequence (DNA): TGTGCCAGCAGTCCAGATAGCGGGAGCTTTGAGCAGTTCTTC. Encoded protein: CASSPDSGSFEQFF.

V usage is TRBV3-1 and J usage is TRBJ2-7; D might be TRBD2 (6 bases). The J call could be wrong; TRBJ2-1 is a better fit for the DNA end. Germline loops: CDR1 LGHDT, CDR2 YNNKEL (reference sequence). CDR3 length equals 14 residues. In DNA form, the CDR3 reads TGTGCCAGCAGCCAAGGGGAGGCCGGGAATGAGCAGTTCTTC. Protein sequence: CASSQGEAGNEQFF.

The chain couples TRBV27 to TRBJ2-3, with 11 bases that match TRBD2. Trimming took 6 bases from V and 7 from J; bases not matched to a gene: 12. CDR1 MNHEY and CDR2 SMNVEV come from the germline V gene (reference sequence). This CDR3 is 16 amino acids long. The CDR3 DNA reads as TGTGCCAGCAGGGGACTAGCGGAGCCGGGCAAAAATACGCAGTATTTT. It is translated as CASRGLAEPGKNTQYF.

CDR3: CASSPVVRAYEQYF. As DNA, the CDR3 is TGTGCCAGCAGCCCCGTGGTCCGGGCCTACGAGCAGTACTTC. The rearrangement links TRBV12-3 or TRBV12-4 to TRBJ2-7; D gene ambiguous. The CDR3 has 14 residues. Trimming pared 6 bases from V and 2 bases from J, leaving 14 bases between.